Presented here are 17 T cell receptor beta chains from one specimen sequenced in a study of T cell clonality in common variable immunodeficiency. This table comes from immunoSEQ multiplex PCR, and its TCRdb copy is limited to in-frame clones, with some not included. Sampling found over 35,000 clones, none seen once. Material: peripheral blood mononuclear cells. Receptors were obtained from a person between 18 and 75 years old in good health.

This clone was counted at least ten times. The read falls 3 residues short of the CDR3 end, and the missing part is taken from the germline J gene. The chain recombines TRBV9 with TRBJ1-1, with 9 bases fitting TRBD1. Trimming cost V 1 base and J 4 bases; bases outside gene matches: 5. Germline CDR1 and CDR2: SGDLS and YYNGEE. The CDR3 consists of 15 residues. The sequenced CDR3 bases are TGTGCCAGCAGCGTAACAGGGACAGGGCTCACTGAA. Protein product: CASSVTGTGLTE. The full CDR3 protein is CASSVTGTGLTEAFF.

This clone was detected many times. The DNA ends 3 residues before the CDR3 does, and the rest of the CDR3 is filled in from the germline J gene. This chain links TRBV5-1 with TRBJ2-4, with 10 bases aligning to TRBD2. The length of the CDR3 is 19 residues. V trimming: 2 bases; J trimming: 2 bases; junction bases outside the gene matches: 13. The germline V gene encodes CDR1 SGHRS and CDR2 YFSETQ. The CDR3 DNA, read in part, is TGCGCCAGCAGCTTAGGTCGGCTAGCGGGAGTTGGAACCAAAAACATT. Translated, it gives CASSLGRLAGVGTKNI. The entire CDR3 reads CASSLGRLAGVGTKNIQYF.

The sample holds many counts of this clone. The read halts 3 residues ahead of the CDR3 end, with the missing end drawn from the germline J gene. The chain uses TRBV20-1 and TRBJ1-4; TRBD1 matches 9 bases. The CDR3 is 13 amino acids. In germline, CDR1 is DFQATT, CDR2 SNEGSKA (reference sequence). Trimming at V came to 6 bases and at J to 10 bases, leaving 9 bases not matched to a gene. CDR3 bases read: TGCAGTGCAAGGGACAGGGCGGGTCCAAAA. It yields the protein CSARDRAGPK. The full CDR3 is CSARDRAGPKLFF.

This clone appeared many times. The read terminates 3 residues before the CDR3 end, so the remaining end is supplied by the germline J gene. The chain combines TRBV5-1 with TRBJ2-1, with TRBD2 identical over 7 bases. V shed 9 bases, J shed 5 bases, and the junction held 8 bases outside the gene matches. The CDR3 is 13 residues long. The germline V gene encodes CDR1 SGHRS and CDR2 YFSETQ. The sequenced CDR3 bases are TGCGCCACTTCTAGCGGAATAAACAATGAG. Protein product: CATSSGINNE. The whole CDR3 protein reads CATSSGINNEQFF.

This clone was counted ten times or more. The sequence runs out 3 residues before the end of the CDR3; the remainder is reconstructed from the germline J gene. The V and J genes are TRBV20-1 and TRBJ1-2; D is undetermined. The CDR3 spans 12 residues. Per the germline V gene, CDR1 is DFQATT and CDR2 is SNEGSKA (reference sequence). The V gene lost 2 bases and the J gene lost 3 bases, with 7 bases spanning the gap. CDR3 region: CSARISYYGYTF. CDR3 DNA, as far as it was read: TGCAGTGCTAGAATCTCCTACTATGGC.

This clone has ten or more counts. The CDR3 loop is CASSQESTGVDIQYF. Incomplete CDR3 DNA: TGCGCCAGCAGCCAAGAATCTACAGGGGTGGACATT. The rearrangement joins TRBV4-1 to TRBJ2-4, with TRBD1 matching over 7 bases. From the germline J gene comes the end of the CDR3, since the read stops 3 residues before it. CDR3 length: 15 residues. The ends lost 0 bases at V and 8 bases at J; junction bases unmatched: 7. Germline V gene lookup returns CDR1 MGHRA and CDR2 YSYEKL.

This clone was detected many times. The CDR3 extends 3 residues past the end of the read, so its final part is completed from the germline J gene. V usage is TRBV19 and J usage is TRBJ2-3, with 10 bases lining up with TRBD1. The CDR3 is 17 residues long. The V gene's germline CDR1 is LNHDA and CDR2 SQIVND (reference sequence). Trimming cost V 3 bases and J 4 bases; bases outside gene matches: 10. The chain's CDR3 is CASSIPGQGYIADTQYF. The sequenced CDR3 bases are TGTGCCAGTAGTATCCCGGGACAGGGGTATATCGCAGATACG.

In this sample, this clone turned up many times. The CDR3 end falls 3 residues outside the read, so it is completed with the germline J gene. Other nucleotide sequences in the sample specify the same CDR3. The V and J genes are TRBV7-9 and TRBJ1-1; D is ambiguous. CDR1 is SEHNR, CDR2 FQNEAQ, per germline (reference sequence). The CDR3 covers 11 residues. The CDR3 bases that were read are TGTGCCAGCAGGGGCCAAGAGACA. Translated: CASRGQET. The CDR3 in full is CASRGQETAFF.

This clone was detected many times. Read data end 3 residues before the CDR3 end; the end is taken from the germline J gene. The chain couples TRBV5-6 to TRBJ1-1; D uncertain. The CDR3 contains 12 residues. Trimming removed 2 bases from V and 0 bases from J, with 2 bases in between. Germline CDR1 SGHDT, CDR2 YYEEEE. Partial CDR3 DNA: TGTGCCAGCAGCTTCATGAACACTGAA. This codes for CASSFMNTE. The whole CDR3 sequence is CASSFMNTEAFF.

This clone has at least ten counts. The sequence runs out 3 residues before the end of the CDR3; the remainder is reconstructed from the germline J gene. The chain uses TRBV18 and TRBJ1-6; TRBD1 might be the D (5 bases). CDR3 length: 16 residues. V shed 3 bases and J shed 0 bases, with 9 bases lying between them. CDR1 KGHSH and CDR2 LQKENI come from the germline V gene. Incomplete CDR3 DNA: TGTGCCAGCTCACCGGGGACTAGCTCCTATAATTCACCC. Translation gives CASSPGTSSYNSP. The CDR3 in its entirety is CASSPGTSSYNSPLHF.

This clone was detected ten times or more. This same CDR3 is encoded by further DNA sequences in the sample. CDR3 bases read: TGTGCCAGCAGTAGAGCGGTCTCCTACGAG. This codes for CASSRAVSYE. The full CDR3 protein is CASSRAVSYEQYF. This sequence joins TRBV27 and TRBJ2-7, with D possibly TRBD2 on 5 matching bases. The read falls 3 residues short of the CDR3 end, and the missing part is taken from the germline J gene. Trimming shortened V by 5 bases and J by 0 bases, and 8 bases separated the two germline ends. The germline V gene has CDR1 MNHEY and CDR2 SMNVEV (reference sequence). The CDR3 extends over 13 amino acids.

This clone was observed many times. The CDR3 end is not reached by the read, which stops 3 residues before it; the germline J gene fills it in. J is TRBJ1-2 and V is TRBV2, with 8 bases lining up with TRBD1. Germline CDR1 SNHLY, CDR2 FYNNEI. This CDR3 comprises 14 residues. Trimming cost V 5 bases and J 7 bases; bases outside gene matches: 9. The CDR3 sequence: CASSTTGGGPGYTF. The covered CDR3 bases are TGTGCCAGCAGTACTACAGGGGGAGGGCCTGGC.

In its sample, this clone is medium-sized. The CDR3 end is not reached by the read, which stops 3 residues before it; the germline J gene fills it in. This chain links TRBV7-3 with TRBJ2-2; 10 bases fit TRBD2. This CDR3 has 15 residues. The V segment lost 5 bases and the J segment 5 bases; nucleotides outside the gene matches: 5. Germline values: CDR1 SGHTA, CDR2 FQGTGA. The DNA read from the CDR3 is TGTGCCAGCAGCCCACCTAGCGGGGGTACCGGGGAG. Translating gives CASSPPSGGTGE. The full CDR3 is CASSPPSGGTGELFF. The full variable domain, its missing parts supplied by reference TRBV7-3 and TRBJ2-2, is GAGVSQTPSNKVTEKGKYVELRCDPISGHTALYWYRQSLGQGPEFLIYFQGTGAADDSGLPNDRFFAVRPEGSVSTLKIQRTERGDSAVYLCASSPPSGGTGELFFGEGSRLTVL.

As concerns this clone: The CDR3 goes on 3 residues after the read ends, and that part is filled in from the germline J gene. The gene calls are TRBV7-8 and TRBJ2-2, with D hard to call. The CDR3 sequence is 13 residues long. In germline, CDR1 is SGHVS, CDR2 FQNEAQ. Partial CDR3 DNA: TGTGCCAGCAGCTTCACAGCTCTCTCACCG. Amino acids: CASSFTALSP. The full-length CDR3 reads as CASSFTALSPLFF.

The sample holds a few counts of this clone. The read is 3 residues too short to cover the CDR3 end, so that end is filled in from the germline J gene. The rearrangement links TRBV20-1 to TRBJ2-3; 9 bases line up with TRBD2. Germline V lookup: CDR1 DFQATT, CDR2 SNEGSKA (reference sequence). The CDR3 contains 16 residues. The J segment lost 4 bases and the V segment lost 5 bases, leaving 13 bases of the junction unmatched. The covered CDR3 bases are TGCAGTGCTCCTGATGCGGGAGGGGGCGCGTCAGATACG. Its protein product is CSAPDAGGGASDT. The full CDR3 protein reads CSAPDAGGGASDTQYF.

In its sample, this clone was seen many times. The sequenced fragment ends 3 residues before the CDR3 boundary, so the rest is inferred from the germline J gene. The chain combines TRBV12-5 with TRBJ1-2, with 9 nucleotides matching TRBD1. Germline CDR1 and CDR2: LGHNT and FRNRAP. CDR3 size: 15 residues. The part of the CDR3 DNA that was read is TGTGCTAGTGGTTTGGGACCCGGGACAGGGTTAGGC. Translation: CASGLGPGTGLG. The complete CDR3 reads CASGLGPGTGLGYTF.

This clone was counted many times. With the read ending 3 residues before the CDR3 end, the germline J gene is used to fill in that end. The genes are TRBV18 and TRBJ2-7, with 7 bases lining up with TRBD1. The CDR3 sequence is 14 residues long. Germline values: CDR1 KGHSH, CDR2 LQKENI. V lost 6 bases, J lost 0 bases, and 5 bases stayed unmatched. Here the CDR3 reads CASSTGTDSYEQYF. The part of the CDR3 DNA that was read is TGTGCCAGCTCTACCGGGACAGACTCCTACGAG.